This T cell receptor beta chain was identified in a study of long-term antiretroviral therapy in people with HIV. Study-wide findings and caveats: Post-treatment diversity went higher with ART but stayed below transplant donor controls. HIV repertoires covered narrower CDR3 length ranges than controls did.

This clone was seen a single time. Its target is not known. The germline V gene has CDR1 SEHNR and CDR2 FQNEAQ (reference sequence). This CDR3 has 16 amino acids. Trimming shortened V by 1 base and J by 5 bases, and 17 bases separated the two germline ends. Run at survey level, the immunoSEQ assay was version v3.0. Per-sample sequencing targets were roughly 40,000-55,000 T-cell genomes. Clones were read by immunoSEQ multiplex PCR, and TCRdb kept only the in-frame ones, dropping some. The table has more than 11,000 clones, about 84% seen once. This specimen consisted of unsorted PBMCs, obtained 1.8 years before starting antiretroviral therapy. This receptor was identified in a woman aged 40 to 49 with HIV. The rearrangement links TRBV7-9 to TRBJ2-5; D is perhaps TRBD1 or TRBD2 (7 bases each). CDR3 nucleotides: TGTGCCAGCAGCTTAGGACAGGGAGGGGGATTGGAGACCCAGTACTTC. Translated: CASSLGQGGGLETQYF.